A selection of T cell receptor beta chains follows, all from one sample in a study of blood T cell repertoires in COVID-19. Only in-frame clones appear in the TCRdb table, and some are missing; sequencing was by immunoSEQ multiplex PCR. In the table there are some 41,000 clones, 80% to 90% of which are singletons. The specimen sequenced was peripheral blood. The receptors come from a human donor in a cohort sampled during active COVID-19. Each CDR3 is given with its conserved first and last residue. The D gene is left open where the match is weak. Rows may omit the clone size; those that give it use once, few, many or a size class.

clone_size j_call d_call v_call cdr3_nt cdr3_aa
NA TRBJ1-2 TRBD1 TRBV7-9 TGTGCCAGCAGCCTCCAGGGGGCGGACGGCTACACCTTC CASSLQGADGYTF
NA TRBJ2-3 NA TRBV29-1 TGCAGCTCCCGTGGTGTGGCGGCAGATACGCAGTATTTT CSSRGVAADTQYF
NA TRBJ1-1 NA TRBV2 TGTGCCAGCAGTGAAAAGGGGCAGGGCAAAGCTTTCTTT CASSEKGQGKAFF
NA TRBJ2-1 TRBD2 TRBV29-1 TGCAGCGTCCACCCGGGACTAGCGGCCAATGAGCAGTTCTTC CSVHPGLAANEQFF
NA TRBJ1-3 NA TRBV20-1 TGCAGTGCCGCAGGAGGAAACACCATATATTTT CSAAGGNTIYF
NA TRBJ2-3 NA TRBV5-1 TGCGCCAGCAGCACCGGGAGTTCGACAGATACGCAGTATTTT CASSTGSSTDTQYF
NA TRBJ1-1 NA TRBV6-1 TGTGCCAGCAGTGAAGACAGGAGGGCCACTGAAGCTTTCTTT CASSEDRRATEAFF
NA TRBJ2-2 TRBD1 TRBV14 TGTGCCAGCAGCCCTCGGGACAGCCCTACCGGGGAGCTGTTTTTT CASSPRDSPTGELFF
NA TRBJ1-1 NA TRBV7-9 TGTGCCAGCAGCTTAAGTGGTGCCGGGGGCACTGAAGCTTTCTTT CASSLSGAGGTEAFF
NA TRBJ2-7 NA TRBV19 TGTGCCAGTAGTATTCGGCAGGGCTCCTACGAGCAGTACTTC CASSIRQGSYEQYF
NA TRBJ2-5 NA TRBV7-2 TGTGCCAGCAGCTTAGCTCACGGAGAGACCCAGTACTTC CASSLAHGETQYF
NA TRBJ1-1 NA TRBV7-3 TGTGCCAGCAGCGAACAGGGATACACTGAAGCTTTCTTT CASSEQGYTEAFF
once TRBJ2-7 NA TRBV6-5 TGTGCCAGCACCGAGACTGTTGCGGGGGAGCAGTACTTC CASTETVAGEQYF
NA TRBJ2-5 NA TRBV5-1 TGCGCCAGCAGCTTGGCCTCTAATCAAGAGACCCAGTACTTC CASSLASNQETQYF
NA TRBJ2-3 NA TRBV11-3 TGTGCCAGCAGCCGGGCGGGCCCAGATACGCAGTATTTT CASSRAGPDTQYF
NA TRBJ2-3 TRBD2 TRBV10-3 TGTGCCATCAGTGGGTCCCGCGGGGGGGCTCCCGAGGTACCCGCAGTGGCGCAGTATTTT CAISGSRGGAPEVPAVAQYF
NA TRBJ2-7 NA TRBV19 TGTGCCAGTAACTCTGACGGGTCCTACGAGCAGTACTTC CASNSDGSYEQYF
NA TRBJ2-7 NA TRBV3-1/TRBV3-2 TGTGCCAGCAGCCAAGATCTGGGAGGCCTCCCCTCCTTGGACGAGCAGTACTTC CASSQDLGGLPSLDEQYF
NA TRBJ2-3 NA TRBV27 TGTGCCAGCAGTGTCGGGAGCACAGATACGCAGTATTTT CASSVGSTDTQYF
NA TRBJ2-7 TRBD1 TRBV15 TGTGCCACCAGCAGAGATCCGGGACAGGGGTTCTACGAGCAGTACTTC CATSRDPGQGFYEQYF
NA TRBJ2-7 TRBD1 TRBV18 TGTGCCAGCTCACCTAAAGACAGGGTCTCCTACGAGCAGTACTTC CASSPKDRVSYEQYF
NA TRBJ2-1 NA TRBV25-1 TGTGCCAGCAGTGACATAATGAGGGCGCAGTTCTTC CASSDIMRAQFF
NA TRBJ2-5 TRBD2 TRBV11-3 TGTGCCAGCAGCTCAACTGGACTAGCGGAGGGGTACCAAGAGACCCAGTACTTC CASSSTGLAEGYQETQYF
NA TRBJ1-2 NA TRBV18 TGTGCCAGCTCACCAACCAGGGCCAGGTATGGCTACACCTTC CASSPTRARYGYTF
few TRBJ1-2 TRBD1 TRBV14 TGTGCCAGCAGCCAAGCAGGGGGCCACTATGGCTACACCTTC CASSQAGGHYGYTF
NA TRBJ2-7 NA TRBV6-1 TGTGCCAGCAGTGAATGGGGGCCATACGAGCAGTACTTC CASSEWGPYEQYF
few TRBJ2-3 TRBD2 TRBV7-3 TGTGCCAGCAGCTTAGGACTGGGGGGGATAGATACGCAGTATTTT CASSLGLGGIDTQYF
NA TRBJ1-1 NA TRBV18 TGTGCCAGCTCACCAGAGAGGGGGACTGAAGCTTTCTTT CASSPERGTEAFF
NA TRBJ2-7 NA TRBV4-2 TGTGCCAGCAGCCAAGGGTGGCAGGGATCCTACGAGCAGTACTTC CASSQGWQGSYEQYF
NA TRBJ1-6 NA TRBV30 TGTGCCTGGAGCCACCTCGGGGGTTCACCCCTCCACTTT CAWSHLGGSPLHF
NA TRBJ2-3 NA TRBV5-4 TGTGCCAGCAGCTACGACAGGGAGGAAGATACGCAGTATTTT CASSYDREEDTQYF
NA TRBJ2-5 NA TRBV9 TGTGCCAGCAGCGTAGGGACTGTCCCGCAAGAGACCCAGTACTTC CASSVGTVPQETQYF
NA TRBJ1-1 NA TRBV18 TGTGCCAGCTCACTCGGAGGGGTGGACACTGAAGCTTTCTTT CASSLGGVDTEAFF
NA TRBJ2-1 TRBD2 TRBV9 TGTGCCAGCAGCGAGGAGCGGGGGGGCTCCTACAATGAGCAGTTCTTC CASSEERGGSYNEQFF
NA TRBJ2-7 NA TRBV6-5 TGTGCCAGCAGGTCAACAGGGACCTACGAGCAGTACTTC CASRSTGTYEQYF
NA TRBJ1-1 TRBD1 TRBV5-6 TGTGCCAGCAGCTTGCCGGGGACAGGGGGCGAAGAGGACACTGAAGCTTTCTTT CASSLPGTGGEEDTEAFF